Given below is one T cell receptor beta chain in context. The antigen is not known. The CDR3 has 14 amino acids. V was trimmed by 6 bases and J by 0 bases, leaving 9 bases between them. The germline V gene has CDR1 MNHEY and CDR2 SMNVEV (reference sequence). Data came from immunoSEQ multiplex PCR; TCRdb stores just in-frame clones and leaves some out. The profile shows about 89,000 clones, 90% to 95% of them singletons. This record comes from a study of OX40 agonist ivuxolimab in advanced cancers. Regarding the study as a whole: Low normalized T-cell clonal expansion also characterized some of the nonresponders.

The chain links TRBV27 to TRBJ2-1; no clear D gene. The TCR was taken from an adult with an advanced solid tumor such as melanoma, head and neck, liver or kidney cancer. The material sequenced was CD4+ or CD8+ T cells sorted from blood, taken in a trial of the OX40 agonist ivuxolimab. The CDR3 protein is CASSLGTSYNEQFF. In DNA form, the CDR3 reads TGTGCCAGCAGCCTTGGCACCTCCTACAATGAGCAGTTCTTC.